Listed below are T cell receptor beta chains from one sample, sequenced in a study of identical twins. TCRdb re-called the 5' RACE reads with MiXCR, one entry per CDR3 protein. The sample includes approximately 670,000 distinct CDR3 sequences, around 6% of them seen just once. The specimen was naive T cells sorted from blood. These receptors came from a man between 18 and 29 years old in good health. Both conserved end residues are part of each CDR3. A D gene is named only where the DNA matches it firmly. Clone size is not always given. Where it is, it says once, few, many or a class for expanded clones.

V: TRBV6-2/TRBV6-3; size: -; D: TRBD1; J: TRBJ1-5; CDR3: CASSTGTGGVQPQHF; DNA: TGTGCCAGCAGTACCGGGACAGGGGGCGTTCAGCCCCAGCATTTT
V: TRBV12-3/TRBV12-4; size: many; D: TRBD2; J: TRBJ2-3; CDR3: CASSLLGGPDTDTQYF; DNA: TGTGCCAGCAGTTTACTGGGAGGGCCTGACACAGATACGCAGTATTTT
V: TRBV5-1; size: -; D: -; J: TRBJ2-1; CDR3: CASSPGGREANEQFF; DNA: TGCGCCAGCAGCCCCGGCGGCAGGGAGGCCAATGAGCAGTTCTTC
V: TRBV20-1; size: -; D: TRBD2; J: TRBJ2-5; CDR3: CSADIAGGQETQYF; DNA: TGCAGTGCTGACATAGCGGGAGGACAAGAGACCCAGTACTTC
V: TRBV20-1; size: few; D: -; J: TRBJ2-7; CDR3: CSALRGGWEQYF; DNA: TGCAGTGCTCTCCGGGGCGGCTGGGAGCAGTACTTC
V: TRBV11-2; size: -; D: TRBD2; J: TRBJ2-3; CDR3: CASSLRSLAASTDTQYF; DNA: TGTGCCAGCAGCTTAAGGAGTCTAGCGGCGAGCACAGATACGCAGTATTTT
V: TRBV7-8; size: many; D: -; J: TRBJ2-2; CDR3: CASSSGTVNTGELFF; DNA: TGTGCCAGCAGTTCAGGGACGGTGAACACCGGGGAGCTGTTTTTT
V: TRBV6-5; size: many; D: -; J: TRBJ2-3; CDR3: CASSYYQGSTDTQYF; DNA: TGTGCCAGCAGTTACTATCAGGGGAGCACAGATACGCAGTATTTT
V: TRBV9; size: many; D: -; J: TRBJ2-3; CDR3: CASSVGDTDTQYF; DNA: TGTGCCAGCAGCGTAGGGGACACAGATACGCAGTATTTT
V: TRBV5-1; size: many; D: TRBD2; J: TRBJ2-1; CDR3: CASSSRLADNEQFF; DNA: TGCGCCAGCAGCTCCCGACTAGCGGACAATGAGCAGTTCTTC
V: TRBV3-1; size: -; D: TRBD2; J: TRBJ2-4; CDR3: CASSQGRSGAYF; DNA: TGTGCCAGCAGCCAAGGACGGAGCGGGGCCTACTTC
V: TRBV19; size: many; D: TRBD1; J: TRBJ1-5; CDR3: CASSITTGGQPQHF; DNA: TGTGCCAGTAGTATAACTACAGGGGGTCAGCCCCAGCATTTT
V: TRBV5-1; size: many; D: TRBD1; J: TRBJ2-4; CDR3: CASSEIYRGAKNIQYF; DNA: TGCGCCAGCAGCGAAATTTACAGGGGGGCCAAAAACATTCAGTACTTC
V: TRBV7-2; size: many; D: -; J: TRBJ2-7; CDR3: CASSRGTEQYF; DNA: TGTGCCAGCAGCCGTGGAACAGAGCAGTACTTC
V: TRBV12-3/TRBV12-4; size: -; D: -; J: TRBJ2-3; CDR3: CASRGASRADTQYF; DNA: TGTGCCAGCCGGGGAGCGTCTAGGGCAGATACGCAGTATTTT